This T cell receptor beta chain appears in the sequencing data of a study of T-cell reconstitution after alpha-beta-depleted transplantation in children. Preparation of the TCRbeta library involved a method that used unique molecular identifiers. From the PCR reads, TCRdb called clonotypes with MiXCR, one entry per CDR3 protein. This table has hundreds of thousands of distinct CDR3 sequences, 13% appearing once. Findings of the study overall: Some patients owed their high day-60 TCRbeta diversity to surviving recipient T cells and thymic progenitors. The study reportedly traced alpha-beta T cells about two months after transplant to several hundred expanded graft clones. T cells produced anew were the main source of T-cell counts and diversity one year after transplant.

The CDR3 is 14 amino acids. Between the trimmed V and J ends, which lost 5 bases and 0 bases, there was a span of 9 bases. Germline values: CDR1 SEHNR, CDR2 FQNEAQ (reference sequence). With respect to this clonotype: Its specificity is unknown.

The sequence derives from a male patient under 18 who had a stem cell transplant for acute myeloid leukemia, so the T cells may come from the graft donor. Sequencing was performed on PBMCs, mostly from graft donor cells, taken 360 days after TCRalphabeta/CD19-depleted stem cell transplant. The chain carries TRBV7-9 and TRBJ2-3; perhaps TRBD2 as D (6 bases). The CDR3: CASSRGLSTDTQYF. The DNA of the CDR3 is TGTGCCAGCAGCCGGGGACTGAGCACAGATACGCAGTATTTT. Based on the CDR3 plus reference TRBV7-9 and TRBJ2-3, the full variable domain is DTGVSQNPRHKITKRGQNVTFRCDPISEHNRLYWYRQTLGQGPEFLTYFQNEAQLEKSRLLSDRFSAERPKGSFSTLEIQRTEQGDSAMYLCASSRGLSTDTQYFGPGTRLTVL.